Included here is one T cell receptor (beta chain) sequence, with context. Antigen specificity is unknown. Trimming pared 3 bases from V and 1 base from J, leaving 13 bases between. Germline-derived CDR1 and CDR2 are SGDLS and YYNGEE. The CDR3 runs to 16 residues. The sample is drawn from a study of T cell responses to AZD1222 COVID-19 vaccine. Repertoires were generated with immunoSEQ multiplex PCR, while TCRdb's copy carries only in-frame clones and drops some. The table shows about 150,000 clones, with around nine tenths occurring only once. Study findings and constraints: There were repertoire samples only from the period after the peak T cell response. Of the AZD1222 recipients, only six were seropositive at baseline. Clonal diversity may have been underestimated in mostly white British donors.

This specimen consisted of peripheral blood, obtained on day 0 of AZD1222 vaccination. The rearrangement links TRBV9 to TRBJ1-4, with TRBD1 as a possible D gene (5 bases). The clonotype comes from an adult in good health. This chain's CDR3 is CASSGKDQGTNEKLFF. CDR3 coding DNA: TGTGCCAGCAGCGGAAAGGACCAGGGAACTAATGAAAAACTGTTTTTT. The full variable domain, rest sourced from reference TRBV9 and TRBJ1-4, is DSGVTQTPKHLITATGQRVTLRCSPRSGDLSVYWYQQSLDQGLQFLIQYYNGEERAKGNILERFSAQQFPDLHSELNLSSLELGDSALYFCASSGKDQGTNEKLFFGSGTQLSVL.